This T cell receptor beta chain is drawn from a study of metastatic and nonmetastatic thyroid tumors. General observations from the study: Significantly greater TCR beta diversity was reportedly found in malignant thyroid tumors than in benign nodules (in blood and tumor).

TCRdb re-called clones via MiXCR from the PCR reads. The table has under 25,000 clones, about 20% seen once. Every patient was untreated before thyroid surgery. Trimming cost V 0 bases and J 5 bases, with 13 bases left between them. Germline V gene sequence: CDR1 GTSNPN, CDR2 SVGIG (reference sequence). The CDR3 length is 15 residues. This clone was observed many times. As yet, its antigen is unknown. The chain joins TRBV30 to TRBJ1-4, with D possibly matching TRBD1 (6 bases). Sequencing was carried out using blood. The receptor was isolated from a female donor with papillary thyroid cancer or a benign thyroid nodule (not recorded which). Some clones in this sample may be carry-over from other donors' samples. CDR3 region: CAWSVGIQGNEKLFF. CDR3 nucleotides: TGTGCCTGGAGTGTAGGGATTCAGGGGAATGAAAAACTGTTTTTT.